Each of the 2 T cell receptor beta chains below was sequenced from the same sample in a study of T-cell reconstitution after alpha-beta-depleted transplantation in children. Researchers prepared the TCRbeta library using unique molecular identifiers, the study reports. TCRdb recomputed calls from the PCR reads with MiXCR, one row per CDR3 protein. The sample contains 450,000 to 550,000 distinct CDR3 sequences, approximately 10% of which appear only once. Sequenced material: PBMCs, mostly from graft donor cells, taken 180 days after TCRalphabeta/CD19-depleted stem cell transplant. The receptors derive from a female patient between 2 and 10 years old who had a stem cell transplant for aplastic anemia, so the T cells may come from the graft donor.

This clonotype was seen repeatedly, ten times or more. V and J are TRBV29-1 and TRBJ2-1; D is possibly TRBD2 (5 bases). Between the trimmed V and J ends, which lost 7 bases and 0 bases, there was a span of 16 bases. The CDR3 extends over 15 amino acids. CDR1 and CDR2 from the germline V gene are SQVTM and ANQGSEA. The CDR3, as DNA: TGCAGCGCAACGGGAAGGGTCCGCTCCTACAATGAGCAGTTCTTC. It is translated as CSATGRVRSYNEQFF.

This clonotype was seen a few times. J is TRBJ2-2 and V is TRBV15, with TRBD1 matching 8 bases. J lost 4 bases, V lost 1 base, and 8 bases had no gene match. CDR1 and CDR2 (germline): LNHNV, YYDKDF (reference sequence). CDR3 length equals 17 residues. The CDR3 loop is CATSRVQGAGSTGELFF. The CDR3 nucleotides read TGTGCCACCAGCAGAGTTCAGGGGGCGGGGAGCACCGGGGAGCTGTTTTTT.